This TCR beta chain was recovered during a study of blood T cell repertoires in COVID-19. CDR3 size: 14 residues. Germline CDR1 is MDHEN and CDR2 is SYDVKM. V lost 7 bases and J 0 bases, leaving 13 bases between the germline ends. Libraries were prepared by immunoSEQ multiplex PCR; TCRdb keeps only in-frame clonotypes and omits some of them. The sample has about 210,000 clones; around 80% are singletons. Seattle patients were enrolled while actively infected and followed longitudinally. This chain connects TRBV28 to TRBJ2-7; perhaps TRBD1 as D (6 bases). The sample was peripheral blood. This sequence originates from a woman at least 80 years old with COVID-19, enrolled during active disease. The CDR3 protein is CASIRQTGSYEQYF. The CDR3 coding sequence is TGTGCCAGCATTAGACAGACAGGCTCCTACGAGCAGTACTTC.